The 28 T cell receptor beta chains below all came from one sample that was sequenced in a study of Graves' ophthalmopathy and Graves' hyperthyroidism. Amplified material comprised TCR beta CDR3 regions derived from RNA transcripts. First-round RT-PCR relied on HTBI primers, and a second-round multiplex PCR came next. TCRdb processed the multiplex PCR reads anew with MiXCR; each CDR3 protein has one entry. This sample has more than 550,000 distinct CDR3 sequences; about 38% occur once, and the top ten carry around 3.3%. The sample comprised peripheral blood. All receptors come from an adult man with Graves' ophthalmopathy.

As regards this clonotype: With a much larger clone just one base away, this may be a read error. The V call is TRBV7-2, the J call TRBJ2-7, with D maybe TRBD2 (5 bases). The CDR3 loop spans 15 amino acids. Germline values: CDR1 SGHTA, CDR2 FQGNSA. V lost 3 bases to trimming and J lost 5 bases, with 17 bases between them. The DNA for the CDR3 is TGTGCCAGCAGCTTCGGCCCGACTACAACCCACGAGCAGTACTTC. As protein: CASSFGPTTTHEQYF.

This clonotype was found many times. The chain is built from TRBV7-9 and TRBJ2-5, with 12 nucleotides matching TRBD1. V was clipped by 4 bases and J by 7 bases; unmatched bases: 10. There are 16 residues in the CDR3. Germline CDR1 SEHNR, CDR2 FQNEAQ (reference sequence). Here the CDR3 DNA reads TGTGCCAGCAGCTGGACAGGGGGACAGGGGGCCGGGACCCAGTACTTC. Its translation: CASSWTGGQGAGTQYF.

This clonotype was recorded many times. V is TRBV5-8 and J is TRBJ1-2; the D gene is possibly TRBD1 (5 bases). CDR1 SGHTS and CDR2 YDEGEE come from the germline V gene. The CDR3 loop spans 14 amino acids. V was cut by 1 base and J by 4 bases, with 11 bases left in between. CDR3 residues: CASSLRTGTYGYTF. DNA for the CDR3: TGTGCCAGCAGCTTGAGAACAGGAACCTATGGCTACACCTTC.

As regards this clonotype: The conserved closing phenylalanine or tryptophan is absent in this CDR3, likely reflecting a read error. The CDR3 region has the DNA TGTGCCAGTTCCAGGGGGCCTAATGAAAAACTGTTTCTT. It codes for CASSRGPNEKLFL. The chain links TRBV9 to TRBJ1-4, with 8 bases matching TRBD1. CDR1 SGDLS and CDR2 YYNGEE come from the germline V gene. J gave up 3 bases and V 8 bases, and 3 bases lay outside the gene matches. The CDR3 spans 13 residues.

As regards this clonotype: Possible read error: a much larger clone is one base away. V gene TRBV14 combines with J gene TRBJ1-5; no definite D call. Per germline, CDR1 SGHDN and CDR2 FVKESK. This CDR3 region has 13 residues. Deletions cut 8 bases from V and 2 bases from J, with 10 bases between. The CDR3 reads CASARPGNQPQHF. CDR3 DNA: TGTGCCAGCGCGCGCCCGGGCAATCAGCCCCAGCATTTT.

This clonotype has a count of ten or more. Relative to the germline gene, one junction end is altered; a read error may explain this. In DNA form, the CDR3 reads TGTGCCAGCAGTTACTTCGCGGGGAATTCACCCCTCCACTTT. This translates into CASSYFAGNSPLHF. The chain couples TRBV10-3 to TRBJ1-6; no definite D call. Germline assignment: CDR1 ENHRY and CDR2 SYGVKD. The CDR3 runs to 14 residues.

CDR3 sequence: CASSPKTGSNTGELFF. CDR3 sequence (DNA): TGTGCCAGCAGCCCCAAGACAGGTTCGAACACCGGGGAGCTGTTTTTT. The V gene is TRBV11-2, the J gene TRBJ2-2; possible D gene TRBD1, 6 bases. This CDR3 comprises 16 residues. From germline, CDR1 is SGHAT and CDR2 FQNNGV. V lost 5 bases to trimming and J lost 0 bases, with 13 bases between them.

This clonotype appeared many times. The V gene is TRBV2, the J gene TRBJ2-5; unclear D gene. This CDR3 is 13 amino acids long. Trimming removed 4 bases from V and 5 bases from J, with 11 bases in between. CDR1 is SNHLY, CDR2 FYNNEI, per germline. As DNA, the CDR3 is TGTGCCAGCAGTGGGGTGGCGAGGGAGACCCAGTACTTC. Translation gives CASSGVARETQYF.

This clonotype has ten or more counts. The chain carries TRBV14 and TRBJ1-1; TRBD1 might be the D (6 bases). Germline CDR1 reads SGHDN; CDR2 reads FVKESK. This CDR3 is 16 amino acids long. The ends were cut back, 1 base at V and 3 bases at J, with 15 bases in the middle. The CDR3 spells CASSQGWGRSDTEAFF. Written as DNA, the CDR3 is TGTGCCAGCAGCCAAGGATGGGGGCGCTCGGACACTGAAGCTTTCTTT. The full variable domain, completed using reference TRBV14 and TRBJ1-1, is EAGVTQFPSHSVIEKGQTVTLRCDPISGHDNLYWYRRVMGKEIKFLLHFVKESKQDESGMPNNRFLAERTGGTYSTLKVQPAELEDSGVYFCASSQGWGRSDTEAFFGQGTRLTVV.

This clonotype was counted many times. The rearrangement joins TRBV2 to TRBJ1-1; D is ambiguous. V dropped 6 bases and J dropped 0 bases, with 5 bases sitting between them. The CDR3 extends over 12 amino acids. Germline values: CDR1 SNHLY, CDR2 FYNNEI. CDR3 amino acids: CASRAMNTEAFF. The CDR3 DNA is TGTGCCAGCAGGGCCATGAACACTGAAGCTTTCTTT.

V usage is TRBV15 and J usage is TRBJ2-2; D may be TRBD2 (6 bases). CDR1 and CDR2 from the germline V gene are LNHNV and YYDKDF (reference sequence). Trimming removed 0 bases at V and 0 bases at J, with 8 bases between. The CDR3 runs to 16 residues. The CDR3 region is CATSRDRGTNTGELFF. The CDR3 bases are TGTGCCACCAGCAGAGATCGGGGGACGAACACCGGGGAGCTGTTTTTT.

CDR3 coding DNA: TGTGCCAGCAGTGAAAGTCCCCCCGGCTTTGTTTCTGGGGCCAACGTCCTGACTTTC. Amino acid sequence: CASSESPPGFVSGANVLTF. The chain joins TRBV2 to TRBJ2-6; D is undetermined. The V end lost 2 bases, the J end lost 1 base, and 18 bases lay between the germline ends. Germline V gene data show CDR1 as SNHLY and CDR2 as FYNNEI. This CDR3 has 19 amino acids.

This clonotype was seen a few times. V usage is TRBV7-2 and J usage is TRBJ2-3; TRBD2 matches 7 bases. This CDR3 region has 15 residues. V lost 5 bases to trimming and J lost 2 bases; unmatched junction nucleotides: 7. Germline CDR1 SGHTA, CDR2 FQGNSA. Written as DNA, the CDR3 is TGTGCCAGCAGCGGTTTGGGAGGGTACACAGATACGCAGTATTTT. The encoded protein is CASSGLGGYTDTQYF.

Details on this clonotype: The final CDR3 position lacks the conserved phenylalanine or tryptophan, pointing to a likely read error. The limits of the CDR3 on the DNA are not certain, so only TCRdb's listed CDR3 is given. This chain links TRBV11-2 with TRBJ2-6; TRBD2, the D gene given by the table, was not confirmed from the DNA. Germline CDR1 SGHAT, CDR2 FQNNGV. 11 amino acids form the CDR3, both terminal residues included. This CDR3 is CASTSWGEVDT.

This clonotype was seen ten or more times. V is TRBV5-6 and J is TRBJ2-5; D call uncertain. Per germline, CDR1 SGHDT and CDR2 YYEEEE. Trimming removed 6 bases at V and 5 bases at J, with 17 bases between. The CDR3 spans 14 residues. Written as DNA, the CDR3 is TGTGCCAGCAACCTAGGACGGAGCTGGGAGACCCAGTACTTC. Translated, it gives CASNLGRSWETQYF. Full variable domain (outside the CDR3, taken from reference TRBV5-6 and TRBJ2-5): DAGVTQSPTHLIKTRGQQVTLRCSPKSGHDTVSWYQQALGQGPQFIFQYYEEEERQRGNFPDRFSGHQFPNYSSELNVNALLLGDSALYLCASNLGRSWETQYFGPGTRLLVL.

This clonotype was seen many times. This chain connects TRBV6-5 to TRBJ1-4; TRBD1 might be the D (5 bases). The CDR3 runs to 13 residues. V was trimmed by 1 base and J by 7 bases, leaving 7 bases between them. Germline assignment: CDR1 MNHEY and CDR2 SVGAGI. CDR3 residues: CASSYLRGEKLFF. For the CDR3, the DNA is TGTGCCAGCAGTTACTTGAGGGGTGAAAAACTGTTTTTT.

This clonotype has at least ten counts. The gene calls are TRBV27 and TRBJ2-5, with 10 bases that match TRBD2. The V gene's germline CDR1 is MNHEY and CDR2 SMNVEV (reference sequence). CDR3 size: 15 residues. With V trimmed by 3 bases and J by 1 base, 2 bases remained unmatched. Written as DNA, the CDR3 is TGTGCCAGCAGTTTGACTAGCGGGTTCCAAGAGACCCAGTACTTC. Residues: CASSLTSGFQETQYF.

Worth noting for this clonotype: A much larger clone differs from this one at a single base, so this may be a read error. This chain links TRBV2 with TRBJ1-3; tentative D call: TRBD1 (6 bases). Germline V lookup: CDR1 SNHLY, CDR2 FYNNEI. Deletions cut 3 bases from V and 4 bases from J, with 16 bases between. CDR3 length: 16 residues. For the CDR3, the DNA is TGTGCCAGCAGTGAGGACAGACCGCTTCAAGGAAACACCATATATTTT. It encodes CASSEDRPLQGNTIYF. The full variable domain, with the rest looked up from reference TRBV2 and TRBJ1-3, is EPEVTQTPSHQVTQMGQEVILRCVPISNHLYFYWYRQILGQKVEFLVSFYNNEISEKSEIFDDQFSVERPDGSNFTLKIRSTKLEDSAMYFCASSEDRPLQGNTIYFGEGSWLTVV.

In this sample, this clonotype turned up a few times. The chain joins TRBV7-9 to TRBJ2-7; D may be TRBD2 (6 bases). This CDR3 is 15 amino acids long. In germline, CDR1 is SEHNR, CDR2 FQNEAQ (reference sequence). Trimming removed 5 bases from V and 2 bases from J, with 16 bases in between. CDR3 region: CASSAVPERAYEQYF. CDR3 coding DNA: TGTGCCAGCAGCGCCGTCCCTGAGCGGGCCTACGAGCAGTACTTC.

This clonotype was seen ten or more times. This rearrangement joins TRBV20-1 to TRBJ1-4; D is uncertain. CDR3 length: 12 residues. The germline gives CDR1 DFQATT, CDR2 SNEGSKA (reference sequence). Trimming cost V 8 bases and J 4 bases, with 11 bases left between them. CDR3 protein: CSFFDGNEKLFF. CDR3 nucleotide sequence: TGCAGTTTTTTTGACGGTAATGAAAAACTGTTTTTT.

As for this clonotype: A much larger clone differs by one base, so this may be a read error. The CDR3 is CANSQEGTSGQETQYF. The DNA of the CDR3 is TGCGCCAACAGCCAAGAGGGGACTAGCGGACAAGAGACCCAGTACTTC. The J gene is TRBJ2-5, the V gene TRBV7-9; 11 positions agree with TRBD2. This CDR3 region has 16 residues. Germline V gene data show CDR1 as SEHNR and CDR2 as FQNEAQ (reference sequence).

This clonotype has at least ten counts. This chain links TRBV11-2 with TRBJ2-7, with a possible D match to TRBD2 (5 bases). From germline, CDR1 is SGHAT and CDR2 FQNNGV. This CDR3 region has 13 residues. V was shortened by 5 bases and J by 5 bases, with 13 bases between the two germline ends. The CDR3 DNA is TGTGCCAGCAGCCCCAATGAGGGCCACGAGCAGTACTTC. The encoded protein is CASSPNEGHEQYF.

Here the CDR3 DNA reads TGTGCCAGCTCACCAGCACACAATGGAGAGACCCAGTACTTC. Its translation is CASSPAHNGETQYF. The rearrangement links TRBV9 to TRBJ2-5; D ambiguous. This CDR3 contains 14 residues. The germline CDR1 and CDR2 sequences are SGDLS and YYNGEE. V lost 7 bases and J 4 bases, leaving 17 bases between the germline ends.

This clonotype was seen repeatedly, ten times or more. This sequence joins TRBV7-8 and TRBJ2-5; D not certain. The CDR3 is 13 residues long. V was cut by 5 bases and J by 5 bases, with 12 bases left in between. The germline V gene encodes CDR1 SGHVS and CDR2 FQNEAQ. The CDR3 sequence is CASSRRTWETQYF. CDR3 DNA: TGTGCCAGCAGCCGAAGGACCTGGGAGACCCAGTACTTC.

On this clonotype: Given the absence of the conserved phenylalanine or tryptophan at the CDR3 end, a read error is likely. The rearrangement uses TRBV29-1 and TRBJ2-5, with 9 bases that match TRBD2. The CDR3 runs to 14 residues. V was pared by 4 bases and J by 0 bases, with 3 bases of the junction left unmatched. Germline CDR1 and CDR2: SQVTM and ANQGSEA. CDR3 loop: CSVGLADNQETQYL. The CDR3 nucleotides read TGCAGCGTTGGACTAGCGGATAACCAAGAGACCCAGTACCTC.

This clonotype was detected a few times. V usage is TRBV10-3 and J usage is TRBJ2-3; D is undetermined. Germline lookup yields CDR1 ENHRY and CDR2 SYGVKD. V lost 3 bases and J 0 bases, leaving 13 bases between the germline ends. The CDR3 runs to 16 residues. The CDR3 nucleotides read TGTGCCATCAGTGAATCTAGGACGGAAAGCACAGATACGCAGTATTTT. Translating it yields CAISESRTESTDTQYF.

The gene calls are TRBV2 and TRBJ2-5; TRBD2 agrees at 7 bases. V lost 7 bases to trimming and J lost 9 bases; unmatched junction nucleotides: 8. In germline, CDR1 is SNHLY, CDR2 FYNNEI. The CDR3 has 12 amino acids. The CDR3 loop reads CASNGRREPQYF. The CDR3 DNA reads TGTGCCAGCAATGGTCGGCGGGAGCCCCAGTACTTC.

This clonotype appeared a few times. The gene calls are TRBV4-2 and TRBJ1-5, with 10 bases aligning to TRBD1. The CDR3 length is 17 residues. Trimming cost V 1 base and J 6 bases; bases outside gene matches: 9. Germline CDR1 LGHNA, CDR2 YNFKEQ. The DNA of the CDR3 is TGTGCCAGCAGCCAAGTTTATTTGGGGACAGGGGCTCAGCCCCAGCATTTT. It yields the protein CASSQVYLGTGAQPQHF.